This TCR beta chain was identified in a study of blood T cells in healthy people across ages. Sample-barcoded 5' priming and a J-beta primer mix drove a second PCR of about 7 to 11 cycles. Each cDNA molecule was tagged by a template-switch adaptor with 12 random nucleotides. TCRdb used MiXCR to reprocess the 5' RACE reads, holding one entry per CDR3 protein. The table includes about 680,000 distinct CDR3 sequences, more than 40% detected once. General study results and limits: Because donor CMV status was unknown, expanded clonotype changes were possibly confounded.

A word on this clonotype: Its antigen is undetermined.

CDR1 is SGHTA and CDR2 is FQGNSA in the germline V gene. Trimming took 5 bases from V and 3 from J, leaving 10 bases between them. The CDR3 contains 13 residues. The donors, healthy Caucasians from Russia, were aged about 6 to 95. The chain couples TRBV7-2 to TRBJ1-1, with D uncertain. The source of this sequence is a woman aged 55-69 years in good health. Material: blood. In DNA, the CDR3 is TGTGCCAGCAGCCCCGTAAGCCACACTGAAGCTTTCTTT. This sequence encodes CASSPVSHTEAFF.